The next 19 T cell receptor beta chains were all read from a single sample in a study of T cell responses to AZD1222 COVID-19 vaccine. Data came from immunoSEQ multiplex PCR; TCRdb stores just in-frame clones and leaves some out. The repertoire consists of some 120,000 clones, with about 82% occurring once and the leading ten covering more than 10%. This specimen consisted of peripheral blood, obtained on day 0 of AZD1222 vaccination. These receptors were obtained from an adult in good health.

The chain links TRBV19 to TRBJ2-1; 13 nucleotides line up with TRBD2. CDR1 LNHDA and CDR2 SQIVND come from the germline V gene (reference sequence). The junction had 10 bases not matched to a gene; V was cut back by 3 bases and J by 8 bases. The CDR3 consists of 17 residues. The CDR3 here is CASSIQTSGGSGDEQFF. The DNA for the CDR3 is TGTGCCAGTAGTATTCAGACTAGCGGGGGGTCAGGGGATGAGCAGTTCTTC.

This clone showed up just once. The genes are TRBV6-6 and TRBJ1-2; D might be TRBD1 (6 bases). V dropped 5 bases and J dropped 6 bases, with 10 bases sitting between them. Germline V gives CDR1 MNHNY, CDR2 SVGAGI (reference sequence). The CDR3 runs to 12 residues. The CDR3 region is CASSRRQDGYTF. CDR3 nucleotides: TGTGCCAGCAGTCGCCGACAGGATGGCTACACCTTC.

The chain combines TRBV6-6 with TRBJ1-5, with D uncertain. Trimming cost V 4 bases and J 4 bases, with 14 bases left between them. Germline V gene sequence: CDR1 MNHNY, CDR2 SVGAGI (reference sequence). The CDR3 loop spans 15 amino acids. CDR3 sequence: CASSSTGWRNQPQHF. CDR3 coding DNA: TGTGCCAGCAGTTCCACGGGGTGGAGGAATCAGCCCCAGCATTTT.

The J gene is TRBJ1-1, the V gene TRBV6-5; weak D call: TRBD1 (6 bases). Germline V gene lookup returns CDR1 MNHEY and CDR2 SVGAGI. This CDR3 has 14 residues. The germline V and J ends were trimmed by 6 bases and 6 bases, with 17 bases remaining between them. The CDR3 DNA follows: TGTGCCAGCAGCGGCAGGGTGGGGGGCCCTGAAGCTTTCTTT. This translates into CASSGRVGGPEAFF.

The chain employs TRBV24-1 and TRBJ1-2; possibly TRBD1 for D (5 bases). The CDR3 has 14 amino acids. CDR1 is KGHDR, CDR2 SFDVKD, per germline. V was trimmed by 3 bases and J by 2 bases, leaving 9 bases between them. The CDR3 is CATSDGHRNYGYTF. The DNA of the CDR3 is TGTGCCACCAGTGATGGACACCGAAACTATGGCTACACCTTC.

CDR3 amino acids: CASSRTQPRGETQYF. The CDR3 nucleotides are TGCGCCAGCAGCCGGACCCAACCCCGGGGAGAGACCCAGTACTTC. The chain has TRBV4-1 and TRBJ2-5; TRBD2 might be the D (5 bases). The CDR3 is made up of 15 amino acids. V was pared by 4 bases and J by 4 bases, with 16 bases between. Germline V CDR1 and CDR2: MGHRA, YSYEKL.

J is TRBJ1-3 and V is TRBV7-3; D unclear. Trimming cost V 2 bases and J 1 base, with 9 bases left between them. The CDR3 has 15 residues. Per the germline V gene, CDR1 is SGHTA and CDR2 is FQGTGA. The CDR3 here is CASSLSGSSGNTIYF. In DNA form, the CDR3 reads TGTGCCAGCAGCTTATCCGGTTCGTCTGGAAACACCATATATTTT. Using reference TRBV7-3 and TRBJ1-3 for the parts outside the CDR3, the full variable domain is GAGVSQTPSNKVTEKGKYVELRCDPISGHTALYWYRQSLGQGPEFLIYFQGTGAADDSGLPNDRFFAVRPEGSVSTLKIQRTERGDSAVYLCASSLSGSSGNTIYFGEGSWLTVV.

The chain combines TRBV13 with TRBJ1-3, with D unresolved. V was clipped by 1 base and J by 6 bases, with 13 bases between them. The CDR3 has 15 residues. Germline CDR1 PRHDT, CDR2 FYEKMQ (reference sequence). CDR3 in DNA: TGTGCCAGCAGCTTAGTTAAGGGATTAACAAACACCATATATTTT. This gives the protein CASSLVKGLTNTIYF. Together with reference TRBV13 and TRBJ1-3, the CDR3 gives the full variable domain: AAGVIQSPRHLIKEKRETATLKCYPIPRHDTVYWYQQGPGQDPQFLISFYEKMQSDKGSIPDRFSAQQFSDYHSELNMSSLELGDSALYFCASSLVKGLTNTIYFGEGSWLTVV.

The gene calls are TRBV7-9 and TRBJ2-5; 12 nucleotides align to TRBD2. The V gene end was trimmed by 5 bases and the J gene end by 5 bases; junction bases not matched to a gene: 3. Germline CDR1 SEHNR, CDR2 FQNEAQ (reference sequence). The CDR3 loop spans 14 amino acids. In DNA, the CDR3 is TGTGCCAGCAGCCCCGGGACTAGCGGGGAGACCCAGTACTTC. Its protein product is CASSPGTSGETQYF.

This clone was seen just once. The chain employs TRBV18 and TRBJ1-5; D is unclear. The germline gives CDR1 KGHSH, CDR2 LQKENI. The CDR3 runs to 14 residues. Trimming stripped 4 bases from V and 2 bases from J, with 9 bases between. The CDR3 loop reads CASSLELGNQPQHF. In DNA, the CDR3 is TGTGCCAGCTCACTTGAGCTCGGCAATCAGCCCCAGCATTTT.

This chain joins TRBV10-2 and TRBJ2-7; 12 bases match TRBD2. This CDR3 comprises 15 residues. The junction had 6 bases not matched to a gene; V was cut back by 5 bases and J by 4 bases. Per the germline V gene, CDR1 is WSHSY and CDR2 is SAAADI. DNA of the CDR3: TGCGCCAGCAGTAGTACTAGCGGGAGGAGGTACGAGCAGTACTTC. Its translation: CASSSTSGRRYEQYF.

The chain employs TRBV7-8 and TRBJ2-5; D gene uncertain. Germline CDR1 reads SGHVS; CDR2 reads FQNEAQ. V was pared by 6 bases and J by 0 bases, with 2 bases between. The CDR3 is made up of 11 amino acids. For the CDR3, the DNA is TGTGCCAGCAGGTACCAAGAGACCCAGTACTTC. Translating gives CASRYQETQYF.

This clone has just a few counts. The sample holds other DNA sequences that translate to the same CDR3. The V and J genes are TRBV5-4 and TRBJ2-3; D not certain. This CDR3 has 13 residues. The germline V and J ends were trimmed by 0 bases and 0 bases, with 2 bases remaining between them. Germline assignment: CDR1 SGHNT and CDR2 YYREEE (reference sequence). The CDR3 region has the DNA TGTGCCAGCAGCTTGGTCAGCACAGATACGCAGTATTTT. This sequence encodes CASSLVSTDTQYF.

This chain joins TRBV2 and TRBJ1-5, with a weak D call TRBD1 (6 bases). This CDR3 region has 17 residues. Germline assignment: CDR1 SNHLY and CDR2 FYNNEI. The V end lost 5 bases, the J end lost 6 bases, and 23 bases lay between the germline ends. CDR3 sequence reads: CASSRTGTIDQGQPQHF. For the CDR3, the DNA is TGTGCCAGCAGTAGAACCGGGACAATAGACCAGGGTCAGCCCCAGCATTTT. The whole variable domain, remainder taken from reference TRBV2 and TRBJ1-5, is EPEVTQTPSHQVTQMGQEVILRCVPISNHLYFYWYRQILGQKVEFLVSFYNNEISEKSEIFDDQFSVERPDGSNFTLKIRSTKLEDSAMYFCASSRTGTIDQGQPQHFGDGTRLSIL.

The CDR3 protein is CASSLQGYNEQYF. As DNA, the CDR3 is TGCGCCAGCAGCTTGCAGGGTTACAACGAGCAGTACTTC. The chain is built from TRBV5-1 and TRBJ2-7; D is perhaps TRBD1 (5 bases). The CDR3 loop spans 13 amino acids. Trimming removed 1 base at V and 5 bases at J, with 10 bases between. Germline loops: CDR1 SGHRS, CDR2 YFSETQ. Using reference TRBV5-1 and TRBJ2-7 for the parts outside the CDR3, the full variable domain is KAGVTQTPRYLIKTRGQQVTLSCSPISGHRSVSWYQQTPGQGLQFLFEYFSETQRNKGNFPGRFSGRQFSNSRSEMNVSTLELGDSALYLCASSLQGYNEQYFGPGTRLTVT.

The V and J genes are TRBV6-5 and TRBJ1-1, with 9 bases aligning to TRBD1. The CDR3 runs to 15 residues. Trimming at V came to 4 bases and at J to 3 bases, leaving 6 bases not matched to a gene. Germline loops: CDR1 MNHEY, CDR2 SVGAGI. CDR3 loop: CASSWGQGGHTEAFF. For the CDR3, the DNA is TGTGCCAGCAGTTGGGGACAGGGCGGCCACACTGAAGCTTTCTTT.

V usage is TRBV2 and J usage is TRBJ2-5; tentative D call: TRBD1 (5 bases). Germline V CDR1 and CDR2: SNHLY, FYNNEI. The CDR3 totals 16 residues. Trimming left V 1 base short and J 4 bases short, with 16 bases between. The CDR3: CASSEGFVRVGETQYF. CDR3 bases: TGTGCCAGCAGTGAAGGTTTCGTCAGGGTAGGAGAGACCCAGTACTTC.

The CDR3 coding sequence is TGTGCCAGCAGTTCACGGACGGATGGCTACACCTTC. Protein product: CASSSRTDGYTF. This chain uses TRBV28 with TRBJ1-2, with D hard to call. CDR1 and CDR2 from the germline V gene are MDHEN and SYDVKM. CDR3 length: 12 residues. V dropped 4 bases and J dropped 6 bases, with 9 bases sitting between them.

The chain carries TRBV7-2 and TRBJ2-3, with 10 bases identical to TRBD2. Germline V lookup: CDR1 SGHTA, CDR2 FQGNSA. There are 15 residues in the CDR3. Trimming at V came to 6 bases and at J to 1 base, leaving 4 bases not matched to a gene. The DNA for the CDR3 is TGTGCCAGCAGGTACGGACTAGCGGGCACAGATACGCAGTATTTT. Its translation is CASRYGLAGTDTQYF. The variable domain in full, completed from reference TRBV7-2 and TRBJ2-3, reads GAGVSQSPSNKVTEKGKDVELRCDPISGHTALYWYRQSLGQGLEFLIYFQGNSAPDKSGLPSDRFSAERTGGSVSTLTIQRTQQEDSAVYLCASRYGLAGTDTQYFGPGTRLTVL.